This T cell receptor (beta chain) was recovered during a study of cytomegalovirus exposure and HLA in healthy donors. Regarding this clone: Its antigen is not known.

Germline CDR1 is SGHDT and CDR2 is YYEEEE. V was pared by 3 bases and J by 7 bases, with 5 bases of the junction left unmatched. There are 14 residues in the CDR3. This PCR relied on a set of 60 Vbeta primers and 13 Jbeta primers. The repertoire was sequenced with immunoSEQ multiplex PCR; TCRdb's copy has only in-frame clones and lacks some. The profile covers roughly 140,000 clones, with 75% to 90% appearing a single time and about 1.2% taken by the ten largest. Overall study findings and caveats: Some TCR beta chains (around 160 of them) were listed as cytomegalovirus-associated.

This chain uses TRBV5-6 with TRBJ1-3; 9 positions agree with TRBD1. The source of this sequence is a female donor in good health and CMV-seronegative. Material for sequencing was PBMCs. CDR3 in amino acids: CASSWGQGVNTIYF. CDR3 DNA: TGTGCCAGCAGCTGGGGACAGGGAGTCAACACCATATATTTT.